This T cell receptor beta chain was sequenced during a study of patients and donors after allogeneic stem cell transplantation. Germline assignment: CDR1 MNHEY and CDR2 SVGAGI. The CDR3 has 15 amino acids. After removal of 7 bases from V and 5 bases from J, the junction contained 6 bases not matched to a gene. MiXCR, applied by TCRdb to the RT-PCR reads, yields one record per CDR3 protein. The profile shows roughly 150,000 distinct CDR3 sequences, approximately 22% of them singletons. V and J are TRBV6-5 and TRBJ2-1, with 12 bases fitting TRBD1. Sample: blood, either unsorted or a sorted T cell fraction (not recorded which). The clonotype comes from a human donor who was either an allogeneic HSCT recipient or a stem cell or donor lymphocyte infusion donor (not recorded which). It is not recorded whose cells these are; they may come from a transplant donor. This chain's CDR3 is CASKTGTGGNNEQFF. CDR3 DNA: TGTGCCAGCAAGACCGGGACAGGGGGCAACAATGAGCAGTTCTTC.